This TCR beta chain comes out of a study of cytotoxic CD8 clonotypes in ibrutinib-treated CLL (dated by TCRdb to the early 2020s). In the study overall: The cohort had ten to twelve relapsed/refractory and around 15 treatment-naive patients; 17 to 18 were IGHV unmutated. Cryopreserved peripheral blood mononuclear cells were obtained prior to treatment, at the time of response, and at either disease progression or sustained remission. Partial responses were observed in 24 patients and complete responses in 2; after a median follow-up of around 68 months, remission was maintained in 14 patients and progression was observed in approximately twelve. Of the 90 or so participants in the trial, about two dozen had longitudinal samples available. On average, each sample yielded 270,000 or so productive templates and tens of thousands of productive rearrangements. Every remission and progressive disease sample was obtained while ibrutinib was still being received by the patients. Response samples were taken after a median of roughly a year on treatment, ranging from about 6 to 36 months.

The goal of deep resolution MiSeq sequencing was a depth between 1 in 1 million and 1 in 200,000 T cells, and coverage averaged 10x per clonotype. The immunoSEQ hsTCRB Kit was used to generate TCR beta libraries. In the source study's methods: Data were analyzed with ImmunoSEQ Data Assistant and ImmunoSEQ Analyzer, with V, D and J genes assigned per IMGT definitions. Clonality, with values ranging from 0 to 1, was calculated as one minus the normalized Shannon entropy of productive rearrangement frequencies. Only overrepresented clonotypes making up at least 0.05% of each patient's repertoire were included in the public clonotype analysis. Repertoires from roughly 13 age-matched healthy donors in immuneACCESS were used as clonality controls. In TCRdb, the immuneACCESS table is reduced to in-frame sequences with V and J assigned. These tables do not hold every clone; where another copy was compared, an unresolved V gene accounts for under half, and the others remain unexplained. The V and J calls and clone size were taken over from that table, and D and trimming were inferred from the DNA. The sample table holds about 200,000 clones, of which 75% to 80% were seen once. The ten largest clonotypes hold more than 9.5% of the sample.

Turning to this clone: Its antigen remains unidentified. No base quality values were provided; no much bigger clone lies one nucleotide off.

What this sample's time point label stands for: more than 10 months on ibrutinib. For TCR beta library preparation, around 2.1 micrograms of genomic DNA were extracted from the cryopreserved PBMCs. Longitudinal blood samples from CLL patients receiving ibrutinib monotherapy were subjected to high-throughput TCR beta sequencing. The patients were enrolled in a single-center, open-label phase 2 trial of ibrutinib monotherapy. Results and caveats for the whole study, not just this receptor: At ibrutinib response clonality went up, during sustained remission it held steady, and at progression it dropped back toward baseline. Sustained-remission and progressing patients did not have matched sampling times, and lymph node repertoires were not examined. At baseline, clonality was higher than in age-matched healthy donors and showed a strong correlation with circulating CD8+ T-cell counts. Public clonotypes were rare and either shrank or stayed stable during treatment, and the rise in clonality at ibrutinib response reflected expansion of private clonotypes.

The clonotype was recovered from a human donor with chronic lymphocytic leukemia. Here the sequenced sample was PBMCs, taken after 12 months of ibrutinib treatment.

Here is the DNA: TGTGCCAGCAGTACTAACACCGGGGAGCTGTTTTTT. This sequence encodes CASSTNTGELFF. The chain uses TRBV6-4 and TRBJ2-2; the D segment cannot be called with confidence. V is cut by 5 bases and J by 2 bases, and the space between the germline ends is 3 bases. The germline V gene yields MRHNA for CDR1 and SNTAGT for CDR2. Counted from cysteine to phenylalanine, this CDR3 has 12 amino acids. Only the CDR3 DNA stays, 36 bases, in frame from base 1.